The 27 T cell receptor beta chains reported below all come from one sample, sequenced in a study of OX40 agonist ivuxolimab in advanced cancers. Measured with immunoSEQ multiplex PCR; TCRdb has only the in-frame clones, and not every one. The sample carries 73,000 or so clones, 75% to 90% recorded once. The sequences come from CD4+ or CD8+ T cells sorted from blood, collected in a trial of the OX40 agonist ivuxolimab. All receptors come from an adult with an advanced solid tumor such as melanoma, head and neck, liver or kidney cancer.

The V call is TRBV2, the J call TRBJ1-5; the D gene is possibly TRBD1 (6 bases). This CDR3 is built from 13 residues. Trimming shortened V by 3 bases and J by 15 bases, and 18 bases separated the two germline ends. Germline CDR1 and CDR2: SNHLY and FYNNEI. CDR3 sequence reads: CASSDTGTMGAHF. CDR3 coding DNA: TGTGCCAGCAGTGATACCGGGACAATGGGGGCGCATTTT.

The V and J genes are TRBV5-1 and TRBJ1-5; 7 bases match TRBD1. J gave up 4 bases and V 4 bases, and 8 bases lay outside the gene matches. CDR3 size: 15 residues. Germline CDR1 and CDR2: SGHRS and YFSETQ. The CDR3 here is CASSPAGQENQPQHF. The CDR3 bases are TGCGCCAGCAGCCCCGCCGGACAGGAAAATCAGCCCCAGCATTTT.

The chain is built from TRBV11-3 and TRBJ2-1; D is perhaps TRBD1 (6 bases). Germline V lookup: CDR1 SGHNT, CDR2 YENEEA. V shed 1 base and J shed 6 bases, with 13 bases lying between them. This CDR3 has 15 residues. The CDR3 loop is CASSLGLRGINEQFF. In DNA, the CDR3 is TGTGCCAGCAGCTTAGGTCTCAGGGGAATCAATGAGCAGTTCTTC.

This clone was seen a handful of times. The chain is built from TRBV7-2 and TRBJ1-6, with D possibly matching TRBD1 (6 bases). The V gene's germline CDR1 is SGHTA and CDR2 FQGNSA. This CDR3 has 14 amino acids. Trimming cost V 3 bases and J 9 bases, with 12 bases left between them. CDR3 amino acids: CASSFRGSLSPLHF. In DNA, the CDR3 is TGTGCCAGCAGCTTCAGGGGAAGCCTTTCACCCCTCCACTTT.

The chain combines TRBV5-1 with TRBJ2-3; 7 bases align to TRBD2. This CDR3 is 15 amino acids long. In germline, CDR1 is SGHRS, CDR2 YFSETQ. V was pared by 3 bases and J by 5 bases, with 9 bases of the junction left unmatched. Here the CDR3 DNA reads TGCGCCAGCAGCTCAAGCGGGATCGGGCGAGATACGCAGTATTTT. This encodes CASSSSGIGRDTQYF.

The CDR3 is CASSLKGGSTEAFF. In DNA form, the CDR3 reads TGTGCCAGCAGCTTAAAAGGGGGTTCCACTGAAGCTTTCTTT. The chain is built from TRBV7-6 and TRBJ1-1, with a tentative D call TRBD1 (6 bases). Deletions cut 2 bases from V and 4 bases from J, with 11 bases between. Germline V lookup: CDR1 SGHVS, CDR2 FNYEAQ. The CDR3 has 14 residues. Full variable domain (missing parts from reference TRBV7-6 and TRBJ1-1): GAGVSQSPRYKVTKRGQDVALRCDPISGHVSLYWYRQALGQGPEFLTYFNYEAQQDKSGLPNDRFSAERPEGSISTLTIQRTEQRDSAMYRCASSLKGGSTEAFFGQGTRLTVV.

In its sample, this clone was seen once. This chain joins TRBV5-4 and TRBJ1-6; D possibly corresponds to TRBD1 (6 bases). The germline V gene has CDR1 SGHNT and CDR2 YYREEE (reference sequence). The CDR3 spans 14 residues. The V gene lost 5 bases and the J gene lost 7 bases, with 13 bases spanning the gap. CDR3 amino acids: CASRGDRQNSPLHF. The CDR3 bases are TGTGCCAGCAGAGGAGACAGGCAAAATTCACCCCTCCACTTT.

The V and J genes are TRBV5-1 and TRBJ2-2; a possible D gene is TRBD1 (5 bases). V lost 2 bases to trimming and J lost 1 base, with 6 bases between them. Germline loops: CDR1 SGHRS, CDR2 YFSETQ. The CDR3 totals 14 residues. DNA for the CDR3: TGCGCCAGCAGCTTCACAGGGAACACCGGGGAGCTGTTTTTT. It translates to CASSFTGNTGELFF.

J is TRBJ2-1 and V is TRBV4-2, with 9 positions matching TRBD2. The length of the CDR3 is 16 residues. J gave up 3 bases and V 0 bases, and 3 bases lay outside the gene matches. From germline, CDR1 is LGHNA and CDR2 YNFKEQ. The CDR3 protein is CASSQESRGGYNEQFF. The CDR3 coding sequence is TGTGCCAGCAGCCAAGAGTCGCGGGGGGGCTACAATGAGCAGTTCTTC.

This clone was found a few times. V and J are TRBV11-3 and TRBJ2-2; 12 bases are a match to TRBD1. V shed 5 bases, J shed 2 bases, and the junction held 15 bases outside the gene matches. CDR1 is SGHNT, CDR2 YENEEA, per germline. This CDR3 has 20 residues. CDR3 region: CASSRGQGAWGPTNTGELFF. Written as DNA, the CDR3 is TGTGCCAGCAGCCGGGGACAGGGGGCGTGGGGCCCCACAAACACCGGGGAGCTGTTTTTT.

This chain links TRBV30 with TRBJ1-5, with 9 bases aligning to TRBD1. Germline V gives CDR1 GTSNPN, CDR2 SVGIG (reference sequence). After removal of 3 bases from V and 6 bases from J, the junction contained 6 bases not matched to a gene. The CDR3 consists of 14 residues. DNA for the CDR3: TGTGCCTGGAGCCGACAGGGGGGGGTTCAGCCCCAGCATTTT. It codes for CAWSRQGGVQPQHF. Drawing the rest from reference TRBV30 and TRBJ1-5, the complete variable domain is SQTIHQWPATLVQPVGSPLSLECTVEGTSNPNLYWYRQAAGRGLQLLFYSVGIGQISSEVPQNLSASRPQDRQFILSSKKLLLSDSGFYLCAWSRQGGVQPQHFGDGTRLSIL.

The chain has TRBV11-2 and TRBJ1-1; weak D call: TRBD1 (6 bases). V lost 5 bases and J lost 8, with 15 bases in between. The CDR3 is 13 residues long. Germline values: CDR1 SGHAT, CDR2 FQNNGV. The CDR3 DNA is TGTGCCAGCAGCCTTATCAGGGGCCACGAAGCTTTCTTT. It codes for CASSLIRGHEAFF.

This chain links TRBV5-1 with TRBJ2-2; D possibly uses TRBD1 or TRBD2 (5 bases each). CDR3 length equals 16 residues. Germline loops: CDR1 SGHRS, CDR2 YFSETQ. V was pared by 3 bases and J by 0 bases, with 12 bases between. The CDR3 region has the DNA TGCGCCAGCAGCTGGGCCCGGGGCGCGAACACCGGGGAGCTGTTTTTT. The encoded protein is CASSWARGANTGELFF.

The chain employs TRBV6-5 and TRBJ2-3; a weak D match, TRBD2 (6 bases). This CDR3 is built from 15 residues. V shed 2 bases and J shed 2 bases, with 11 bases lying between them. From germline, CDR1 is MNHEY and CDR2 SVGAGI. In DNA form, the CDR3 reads TGTGCCAGCAGTTACGGGGGGATCGACACAGATACGCAGTATTTT. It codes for CASSYGGIDTDTQYF.

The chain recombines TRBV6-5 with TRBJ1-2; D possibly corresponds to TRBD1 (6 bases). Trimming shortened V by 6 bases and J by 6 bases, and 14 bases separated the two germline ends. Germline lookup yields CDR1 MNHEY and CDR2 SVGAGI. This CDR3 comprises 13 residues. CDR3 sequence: CASSSGAYNGYTF. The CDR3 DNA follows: TGTGCCAGCAGCTCAGGGGCTTATAATGGCTACACCTTC.

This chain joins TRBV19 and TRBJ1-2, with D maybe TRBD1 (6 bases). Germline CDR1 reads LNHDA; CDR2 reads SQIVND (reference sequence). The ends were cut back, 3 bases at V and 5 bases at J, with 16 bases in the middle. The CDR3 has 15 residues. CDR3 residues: CASSMPSGAQYGYTF. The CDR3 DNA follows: TGTGCCAGTAGTATGCCCTCAGGGGCTCAGTATGGCTACACCTTC. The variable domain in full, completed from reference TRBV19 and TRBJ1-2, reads DGGITQSPKYLFRKEGQNVTLSCEQNLNHDAMYWYRQDPGQGLRLIYYSQIVNDFQKGDIAEGYSVSREKKESFPLTVTSAQKNPTAFYLCASSMPSGAQYGYTFGSGTRLTVV.

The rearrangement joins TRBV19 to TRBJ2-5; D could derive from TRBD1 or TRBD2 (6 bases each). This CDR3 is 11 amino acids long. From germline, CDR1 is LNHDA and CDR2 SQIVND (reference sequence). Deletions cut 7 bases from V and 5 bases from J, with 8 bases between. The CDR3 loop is CASTGGETQYF. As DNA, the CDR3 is TGTGCCAGTACCGGGGGCGAGACCCAGTACTTC.

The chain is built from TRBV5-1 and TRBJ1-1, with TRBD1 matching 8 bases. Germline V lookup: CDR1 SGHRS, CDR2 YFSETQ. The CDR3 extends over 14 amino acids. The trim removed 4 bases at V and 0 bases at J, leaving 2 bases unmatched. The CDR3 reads CASSLGQVNTEAFF. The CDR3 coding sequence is TGCGCCAGCAGCCTGGGACAGGTGAACACTGAAGCTTTCTTT. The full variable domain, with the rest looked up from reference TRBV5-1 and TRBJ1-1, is KAGVTQTPRYLIKTRGQQVTLSCSPISGHRSVSWYQQTPGQGLQFLFEYFSETQRNKGNFPGRFSGRQFSNSRSEMNVSTLELGDSALYLCASSLGQVNTEAFFGQGTRLTVV.

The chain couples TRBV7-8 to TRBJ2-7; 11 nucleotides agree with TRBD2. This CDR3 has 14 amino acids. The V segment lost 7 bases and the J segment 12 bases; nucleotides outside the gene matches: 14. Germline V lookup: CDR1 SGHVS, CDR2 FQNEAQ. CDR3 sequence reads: CASTLGASGRSGYF. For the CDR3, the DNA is TGTGCCAGCACCCTGGGGGCTAGCGGGAGGTCTGGGTACTTC. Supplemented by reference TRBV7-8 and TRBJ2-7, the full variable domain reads GAGVSQSPRYKVAKRGQDVALRCDPISGHVSLFWYQQALGQGPEFLTYFQNEAQLDKSGLPSDRFFAERPEGSVSTLKIQRTQQEDSAVYLCASTLGASGRSGYFGPGTRLTVT.

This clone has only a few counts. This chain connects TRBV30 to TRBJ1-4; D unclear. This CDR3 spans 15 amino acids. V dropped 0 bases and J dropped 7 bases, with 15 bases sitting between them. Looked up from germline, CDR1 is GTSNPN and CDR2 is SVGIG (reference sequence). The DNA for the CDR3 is TGTGCCTGGAGTGTATCGGAGGTGGGCTCTGAAAAACTGTTTTTT. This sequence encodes CAWSVSEVGSEKLFF.

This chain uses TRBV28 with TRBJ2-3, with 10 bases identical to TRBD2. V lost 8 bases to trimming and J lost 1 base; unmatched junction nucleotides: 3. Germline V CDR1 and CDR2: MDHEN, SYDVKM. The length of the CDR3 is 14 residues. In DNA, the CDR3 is TGTGCCAGCCGAGGACTAGCGGGCACAGATACGCAGTATTTT. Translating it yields CASRGLAGTDTQYF.

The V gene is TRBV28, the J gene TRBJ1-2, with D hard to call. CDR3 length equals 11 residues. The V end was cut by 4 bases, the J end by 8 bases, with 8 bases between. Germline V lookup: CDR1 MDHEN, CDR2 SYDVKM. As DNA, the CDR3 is TGTGCCAGCAGTTCAACTAGGGGCTACACCTTC. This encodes CASSSTRGYTF.

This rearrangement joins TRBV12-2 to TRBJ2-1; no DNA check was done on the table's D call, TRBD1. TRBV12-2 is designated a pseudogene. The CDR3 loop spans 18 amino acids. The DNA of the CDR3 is TGTGCAAGTCTTAACTTTTTAGGACAGCTGATTCGTCAGGATGAGCAGTTCTTC. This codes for CASLNFLGQLIRQDEQFF.

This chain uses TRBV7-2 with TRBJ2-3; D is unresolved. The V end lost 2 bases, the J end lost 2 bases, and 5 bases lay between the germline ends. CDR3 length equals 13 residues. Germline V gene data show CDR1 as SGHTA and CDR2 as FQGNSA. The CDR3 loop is CASSLLVTDTQYF. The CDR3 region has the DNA TGTGCCAGCAGCTTACTGGTCACAGATACGCAGTATTTT.

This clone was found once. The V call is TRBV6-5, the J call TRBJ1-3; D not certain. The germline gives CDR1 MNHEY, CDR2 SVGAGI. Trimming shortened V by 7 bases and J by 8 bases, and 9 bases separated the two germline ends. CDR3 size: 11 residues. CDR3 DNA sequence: TGTGCCAGCACGAGCGAATACACCATATATTTT. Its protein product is CASTSEYTIYF.

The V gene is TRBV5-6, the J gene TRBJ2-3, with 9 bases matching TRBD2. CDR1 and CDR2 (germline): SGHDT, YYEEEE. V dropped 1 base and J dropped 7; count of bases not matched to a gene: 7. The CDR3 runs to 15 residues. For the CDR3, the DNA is TGTGCCAGCAGCTTGTCGAGCGGGGGGCGGCATACGCAGTATTTT. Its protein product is CASSLSSGGRHTQYF.

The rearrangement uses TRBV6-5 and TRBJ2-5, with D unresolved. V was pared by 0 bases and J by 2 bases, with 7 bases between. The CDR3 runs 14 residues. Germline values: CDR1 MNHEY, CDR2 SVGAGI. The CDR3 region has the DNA TGTGCCAGCAGTTACTCGCCAGTTCAAGAGACCCAGTACTTC. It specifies CASSYSPVQETQYF.